This T cell receptor (beta chain) was sequenced in a study of blood T cells in healthy people across ages (dated by TCRdb to the mid-2010s). Study-level background: Template switching captured roughly one uniquely barcoded TCR beta cDNA molecule per two T cells in model experiments. Using deep sequencing normalized with unique cDNA molecular identifiers, the study measured how TCR beta repertoire diversity changes with age. The donors were split into four age groups: young (average around 15 years), middle-aged (around 37), aged (approximately 59) and long-lived (over 80). Donors of different ages were randomly distributed across sequencing lanes to avoid experimental bias. For two donors (one aged 18 to 30 and one aged 80 or older), the study analyzed two additional independent replicas of 1 million unique cDNA reads from the same blood draw. Study-wide conclusions, independent of this receptor: Because profiling used bulk unsorted PBMCs, naive and antigen-experienced compartments could not be compared conclusively. A strong correlation was found between observed TCR beta diversity and the percentage of naive T cells measured by flow cytometry. Because donor CMV infection status was unknown, age-related changes in expanded clonotypes were potentially confounded. Compared with the aged group, the long-lived group had more naive CD4+ T cells, fewer expanded clones and increased TCR diversity, a pattern suggesting age selection. Estimates of total diversity based on one million sequenced T cells were regarded as lower bounds and as underestimates. As age increased, observed TCR beta diversity per million T cells dropped in a roughly linear way, and a significant reduction was already evident by age approximately 40.

A note on this clonotype: This receptor's antigen is unknown. The input lacks base qualities; no much larger clone sits a single base away.

The method behind the library was 5' RACE. Sequencing instrument: Illumina HiSeq 2500. The second PCR ran for roughly 6 to 11 cycles and used a J-beta primer mix along with a sample-barcoded 5' primer. A unique molecular identifier was introduced onto each TCR beta cDNA molecule by a template-switch 5' adaptor carrying 12 random nucleotides. Each sample yielded at least 2.5 million CDR3-containing paired-end reads. First-strand cDNA synthesis was performed from all RNA using the Mint cDNA synthesis kit, with priming by a TRBC-specific oligonucleotide. Following uracil-DNA glycosylase treatment, all cDNA underwent a first 18-cycle PCR with the universal primers M1SS and BC2_uni_R. The authors' analysis ran thus. Each sample was normalized by randomly selecting 1 million high-quality reads, each carrying a distinct molecular identifier. Instead of being binned into consensus sequences, reads with shared molecular identifiers were discarded. MiTCR, run with a Q25 quality threshold and the strictest error-elimination algorithm, handled CDR3 identification, clonotype clustering and error correction. A nonparametric unseen species model using Euler transformation provided a lower-bound estimate of total TCR beta diversity. TCRdb redid the processing of the public reads, applying fastp at Q25 and MiXCR, and retained in-frame beta chains. All rows with the same CDR3 protein become a single entry with the most common DNA and genes. None of the V and J calls come from the authors' own analysis; TCRdb made them. The sample records around 800,000 distinct CDR3 sequences, 53% of which are singletons. The top ten clones comprise under 50% of the sample.

The donors were about 40 Caucasian individuals from Russia, aged roughly 6 to 100 years, who were systemically healthy. Approximately 9 milliliters of peripheral blood were collected from each donor into EDTA-treated Vacutainer tubes. PBMCs were isolated by Ficoll-Paque density-gradient centrifugation, with at least 7 million obtained per sample. Trizol reagent was used to extract total RNA from the PBMCs, yielding at least 5.5 micrograms per sample. For every donor, flow cytometry on a PBMC aliquot measured the percentage of naive CD45RAhigh/CD27high T cells. The TCR comes from a man older than 75 in good health. The sample taken for sequencing was blood.

The sequenced DNA: TGCGCCAGCAGCTTGTGGTCGTTGAGTCGGGCGGGAGGGGAGGATGAGCAGTTCTTC. The encoded protein is CASSLWSLSRAGGEDEQFF. The V and J segments used are TRBV5-1 and TRBJ2-1; the central 9 bases match TRBD2. Reading the germline V gene gives CDR1 SGHRS and CDR2 YFSETQ. V and J are trimmed by 1 base and 8 bases, and the gene matches miss 19 bases of the junction. The CDR3, cysteine through phenylalanine, is 19 amino acids long. The sequence is cut down to CDR3 DNA, 57 bases in frame from base 1.